Listed here are 7 T cell receptor beta chains from one sample, sequenced in a study of blood T cell repertoires in COVID-19. The repertoire was sequenced with immunoSEQ multiplex PCR; TCRdb's copy has only in-frame clones and lacks some. The table has over 60,000 clones, 82% seen once. The specimen was peripheral blood. These receptor sequences come from a woman of 80 years or more with acute or convalescent COVID-19.

The chain uses TRBV7-2 and TRBJ2-7; 9 bases map to TRBD1. The CDR3 is 15 residues long. J gave up 2 bases and V 4 bases, and 6 bases lay outside the gene matches. CDR1 is SGHTA, CDR2 FQGNSA, per germline. CDR3 protein: CASSSDGQGTYEQYF. CDR3 coding DNA: TGTGCCAGCAGCTCAGACGGACAGGGGACCTACGAGCAGTACTTC.

This chain connects TRBV10-1 to TRBJ2-5; TRBD2 agrees at 10 bases. The CDR3 loop spans 16 amino acids. V dropped 0 bases and J dropped 0; count of bases not matched to a gene: 1. In germline, CDR1 is WNHNN, CDR2 SYGVQD (reference sequence). CDR3 bases: TGCGCCAGCAGTGAGTCGACTAGCGGGTACCAAGAGACCCAGTACTTC. This gives the protein CASSESTSGYQETQYF.

The rearrangement joins TRBV9 to TRBJ2-2; 7 bases match TRBD1. Germline V gene lookup returns CDR1 SGDLS and CDR2 YYNGEE. After removal of 4 bases from V and 7 bases from J, the junction contained 4 bases not matched to a gene. The CDR3 spans 13 residues. CDR3 bases: TGTGCCAGCAGCCAGACAGGGAACGGGGAGCTGTTTTTT. Amino acids: CASSQTGNGELFF.

V usage is TRBV7-3 and J usage is TRBJ1-2; 9 nucleotides match TRBD1. Germline loops: CDR1 SGHTA, CDR2 FQGTGA. This CDR3 has 15 amino acids. The V segment lost 4 bases and the J segment 7 bases; nucleotides outside the gene matches: 10. CDR3: CASSSSPGQGGGYTF. The CDR3 DNA reads as TGTGCCAGCAGCTCTAGCCCGGGACAGGGTGGTGGCTACACCTTC. The full variable domain, in which reference TRBV7-3 and TRBJ1-2 provide the parts outside the CDR3, is GAGVSQTPSNKVTEKGKYVELRCDPISGHTALYWYRQSLGQGPEFLIYFQGTGAADDSGLPNDRFFAVRPEGSVSTLKIQRTERGDSAVYLCASSSSPGQGGGYTFGSGTRLTVV.

The V and J genes are TRBV6-2 or TRBV6-3 and TRBJ2-1; the match to TRBD2 covers 10 bases. There are 19 residues in the CDR3. Per germline, CDR1 MNHEY and CDR2 SVGEGT. The trim removed 2 bases at V and 2 bases at J, leaving 12 bases unmatched. CDR3: CASSYPKLNGTSAYNEQFF. CDR3 DNA: TGTGCCAGCAGTTACCCAAAGCTCAACGGGACTAGCGCCTACAATGAGCAGTTCTTC.

The chain recombines TRBV10-3 with TRBJ2-2; TRBD1 matches 8 bases. Germline V gene sequence: CDR1 ENHRY, CDR2 SYGVKD. There are 14 residues in the CDR3. The V and J ends lost 6 bases and 4 bases, in that order; junction bases with no gene match: 4. In DNA, the CDR3 is TGTGCCATCAGGAGGACAGGGCCCACCGGGGAGCTGTTTTTT. Residues: CAIRRTGPTGELFF.

This rearrangement joins TRBV7-3 to TRBJ2-1, with 14 bases identical to TRBD2. CDR3 length: 15 residues. In germline, CDR1 is SGHTA, CDR2 FQGTGA. Unmatched junction bases numbered 4, after V lost 4 bases and J lost 8 bases. CDR3 sequence reads: CASSSTSGRGDEQFF. The CDR3 DNA reads TGTGCCAGCAGCTCGACTAGCGGGAGGGGCGATGAGCAGTTCTTC.